The clone carrying this TCR beta chain was counted a few times. This entry belongs to a study of T cells in Graves' hyperthyroidism and ophthalmopathy. Each patient was aged 18 to 65 and had newly diagnosed hyperthyroidism of under 2 months' duration. The PBMCs had their origin in less than 13 ml of fresh peripheral blood. Amplification of TCR beta CDR3 regions was performed using RNA transcripts as template. A first-round RT-PCR of the TCR CDR3 used the HTBI primer set. TCRdb ran MiXCR on the multiplex PCR reads and lists one entry per CDR3 protein. The data contain more than 600,000 distinct CDR3 sequences, approximately 16% of them singletons. The CDR3 length is 14 residues. The V segment lost 5 bases and the J segment 3 bases; nucleotides outside the gene matches: 6. Per germline, CDR1 LNHDA and CDR2 SQIVND (reference sequence).

Input material: blood. This clonotype originated in a man younger than 35 with Graves' hyperthyroidism. This sequence joins TRBV19 and TRBJ2-7; 8 positions agree with TRBD1. CDR3 region: CASSHPGQVYEQYF. The CDR3 DNA sequence: TGTGCCAGTAGTCATCCGGGACAGGTCTACGAGCAGTACTTC.